What follows describes a single T cell receptor beta chain. Its antigen is not known. The source of the sample is a study of Ad26.COV2.S vaccination and SARS-CoV-2 variants. Whole-study results and caveats: The analyses of TCR breadth and depth may have understated the size of total T cell responses. Spike-specific TCR breadth was greater after Ad26.COV2.S than placebo.

The CDR3 extends over 11 amino acids. V dropped 6 bases and J dropped 7 bases, with 11 bases sitting between them. Germline-derived CDR1 and CDR2 are DFQATT and SNEGSKA (reference sequence). Profiling relied on immunoSEQ multiplex PCR, and the TCRdb table lists in-frame clones only, not all of them. The table records 45,000 or so clones, about 80% of them present only once. The sequences come from peripheral blood, collected after recovery from COVID-19. This clonotype was sampled from a human donor who had recovered from COVID-19. The rearrangement joins TRBV20-1 to TRBJ2-3; D gene ambiguous. DNA of the CDR3: TGCAGTGCGCATGACCGTTATACGCAGTATTTT. Residues: CSAHDRYTQYF.